This T cell receptor (beta chain) was identified in a study of T cells after yellow fever vaccination. TCRdb re-called the 5' RACE reads through MiXCR, storing one row per CDR3 protein. Of some 160,000 distinct CDR3 sequences in the sample, around 8.5% were seen once. The germline gives CDR1 MGHRA, CDR2 YSYEKL. V was trimmed by 3 bases and J by 4 bases, leaving 10 bases between them. The CDR3 sequence is 13 residues long. This clonotype has only a few counts. V gene TRBV4-1 combines with J gene TRBJ2-7; no clear D gene. This clonotype originated in a man aged 18-30 years who received the YFV17D yellow fever vaccine. Sample: CD8+ T cells sorted from PBMCs, taken 45 days after the yellow fever booster vaccination. In DNA, the CDR3 is TGCGCCAGCAGCCAGAGTGGTCCATACGAGCAGTACTTC. Protein: CASSQSGPYEQYF.